This is a list of T cell receptor beta chains from one sample in a study of CD8+ T cells in alopecia areata. Profiled with immunoSEQ multiplex PCR; TCRdb holds only in-frame clones, not every one. There are 270,000 or so clones in the sample; about 62% occur only once, and 1.8% lies in the top ten. The sequencing here drew on CD4+ T cells sorted from blood, taken at week 24, from a patient treated with tofacitinib. These receptors were taken from a human donor with alopecia areata. CDR3s include the opening cysteine and the closing phenylalanine or tryptophan. Each record gives: V gene, D gene, J gene, clone size, CDR3 protein, CDR3 DNA. D genes are given only for firm matches. Clone size is stated in some rows and not others, as once, few, many or a class when expanded.

TRBV7-2	-	TRBJ2-3	-	CASSPADTQYF	TGTGCCAGCAGCCCGGCTGATACGCAGTATTTT
TRBV7-9	TRBD1	TRBJ2-1	few	CASIEAGTGDEQFF	TGTGCCAGCATCGAAGCCGGGACAGGGGATGAGCAGTTCTTC
TRBV14	-	TRBJ1-6	-	CASSQTWPYNSPLHF	TGTGCCAGCAGCCAGACATGGCCCTATAATTCACCCCTCCACTTT
TRBV18	-	TRBJ2-7	-	CASSPPHSANYEQYF	TGTGCCAGCTCACCACCCCATTCGGCGAACTACGAGCAGTACTTC
TRBV7-2	-	TRBJ2-7	-	CASSFRASSYEQYF	TGTGCCAGCAGCTTTCGCGCTAGCTCCTACGAGCAGTACTTC
TRBV5-1	-	TRBJ1-6	-	CASSLEGIASSPLHF	TGCGCCAGCAGCTTGGAAGGGATCGCTTCTTCACCCCTCCACTTT
TRBV29-1	TRBD1	TRBJ1-5	-	CSVLTGGNQPQHF	TGCAGCGTCTTAACAGGGGGCAATCAGCCCCAGCATTTT
TRBV19	-	TRBJ1-5	-	CATAGGDYQPQHF	TGTGCCACGGCGGGAGGGGACTATCAGCCCCAGCATTTT
TRBV19	-	TRBJ2-7	few	CASRTEVRGPYEQYF	TGTGCCAGTAGAACTGAGGTACGGGGACCATACGAGCAGTACTTC
TRBV30	TRBD2	TRBJ2-1	once	CAWSVWGGHEQFF	TGTGCCTGGAGTGTGTGGGGGGGTCATGAGCAGTTCTTC
TRBV4-1	-	TRBJ2-7	-	CASSQGRGFPYEQYF	TGCGCCAGCAGTCAGGGAAGGGGGTTCCCCTACGAGCAGTACTTC
TRBV7-7	-	TRBJ1-5	-	CASSLAVNQPQHF	TGTGCTAGCAGCTTAGCAGTTAATCAGCCCCAGCATTTT
TRBV28	TRBD2	TRBJ2-1	few	CASSLPGRAYNEQFF	TGTGCCAGCAGTTTACCCGGGAGGGCTTACAATGAGCAGTTCTTC
TRBV5-1	-	TRBJ2-4	once	CASSLQGAKNIQYF	TGCGCCAGCAGCTTACAGGGAGCCAAAAACATTCAGTACTTC
TRBV30	-	TRBJ2-5	-	CALSQKETQYF	TGTGCCCTCTCCCAAAAAGAGACCCAGTACTTC
TRBV7-2	-	TRBJ2-7	-	CASSGPGTGIYEQYF	TGTGCCAGCTCCGGTCCGGGGACGGGGATCTACGAGCAGTACTTC
TRBV29-1	TRBD1	TRBJ1-2	few	CSGQGVYGYTF	TGCAGCGGACAGGGAGTGTATGGCTACACCTTC
TRBV10-3	-	TRBJ2-3	-	CAISESRGGANTQYF	TGTGCCATCAGTGAGTCCCGGGGTGGCGCGAATACGCAGTATTTT
TRBV27	-	TRBJ1-4	once	CASRNYQDSSKLFF	TGTGCCAGCAGGAACTACCAGGACAGTTCAAAACTGTTTTTT
TRBV30	-	TRBJ1-2	-	CAWSVRRGHGYTF	TGTGCCTGGAGTGTAAGGAGGGGTCATGGCTACACCTTC
TRBV30	TRBD2	TRBJ2-7	-	CAWAGVHHSYEQYF	TGTGCCTGGGCGGGGGTCCACCACTCCTACGAGCAGTACTTC
TRBV30	-	TRBJ2-2	once	CAWSWDELFF	TGTGCCTGGAGTTGGGACGAGCTGTTTTTT
TRBV7-2	TRBD1	TRBJ1-6	few	CASSPDRGGSPLHF	TGTGCCAGCAGCCCGGACAGGGGAGGGTCACCCCTCCACTTT
TRBV30	-	TRBJ1-2	once	CAWDRANYGYTF	TGTGCCTGGGACAGAGCTAACTATGGCTACACCTTC
TRBV19	TRBD1	TRBJ1-1	many	CASRDRENTEAFF	TGTGCCAGTAGGGACAGGGAGAACACTGAAGCTTTCTTT
TRBV29-1	-	TRBJ1-4	-	CSVLNEKLFF	TGCAGCGTTCTGAATGAAAAACTGTTTTTT
TRBV29-1	TRBD1	TRBJ1-1	few	CSVGPREGAAFF	TGCAGCGTAGGCCCGCGGGAGGGGGCAGCTTTCTTT
TRBV27	-	TRBJ2-3	-	CASNSTQYF	TGTGCCAGCAATAGTACGCAGTATTTT
TRBV5-1	-	TRBJ2-4	-	CASSLVSSDLKNIQYF	TGCGCCAGCAGCTTGGTCTCATCGGATCTCAAAAACATTCAGTACTTC
TRBV30	-	TRBJ1-6	-	CASTPDRGSPLHF	TGTGCCTCGACCCCAGATCGTGGTTCACCCCTCCACTTT
TRBV5-1	TRBD2	TRBJ2-5	few	CASSLAVRGDKTQYF	TGCGCCAGCAGCTTGGCCGTGCGGGGGGACAAGACCCAGTACTTC
TRBV29-1	TRBD1	TRBJ1-3	-	CSVGGTGENTIYF	TGCAGCGTTGGAGGGACAGGGGAAAACACCATATATTTT